This T cell receptor beta chain came from a study of molecular identifiers for immune sequencing clone quantification. Whole-study findings and limits: Sharing of a barcode by identical TCR molecules could cause highly expanded clone sizes to be underestimated. Jurkat TCR RNA that was spiked in from one cell was reportedly detectable among under 1.2 million naive cells.

TCRdb fed the PCR reads into MiXCR, producing one record per CDR3 protein. This table holds about 320,000 distinct CDR3 sequences, roughly a quarter found once. This clonotype was seen a few times. Its antigen is not identified. This CDR3 has 16 amino acids. Trimming cost V 3 bases and J 6 bases; bases outside gene matches: 13. Germline CDR1 SGHRS, CDR2 YFSETQ. The chain links TRBV5-1 to TRBJ2-3; 7 bases align to TRBD1. The receptor's source is a human donor in good health. Some libraries in this study had Jurkat cell RNA spiked in. The sample was naive CD8+ T cells from blood, with Jurkat cell RNA spiked in. Subset indicated: FACS-sorted CD8+CD4-CCR7+CD45RA+ naive T cells. The CDR3: CASSYVTGQRGDTQYF. CDR3 coding DNA: TGCGCCAGCAGCTACGTGACAGGGCAACGAGGGGATACGCAGTATTTT.